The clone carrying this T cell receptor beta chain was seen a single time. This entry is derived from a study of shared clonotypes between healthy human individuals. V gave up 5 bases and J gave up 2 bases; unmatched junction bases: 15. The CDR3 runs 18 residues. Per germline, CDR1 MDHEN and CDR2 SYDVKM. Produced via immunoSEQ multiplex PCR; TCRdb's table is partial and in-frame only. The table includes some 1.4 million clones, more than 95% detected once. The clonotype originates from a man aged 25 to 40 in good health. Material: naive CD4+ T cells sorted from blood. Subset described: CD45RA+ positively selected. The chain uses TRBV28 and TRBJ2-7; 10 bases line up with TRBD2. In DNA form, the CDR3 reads TGTGCCAGCAGTCCCCCGAGTAGCGGGAGGCCCCGACCCTACGAGCAGTACTTC. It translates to CASSPPSSGRPRPYEQYF.